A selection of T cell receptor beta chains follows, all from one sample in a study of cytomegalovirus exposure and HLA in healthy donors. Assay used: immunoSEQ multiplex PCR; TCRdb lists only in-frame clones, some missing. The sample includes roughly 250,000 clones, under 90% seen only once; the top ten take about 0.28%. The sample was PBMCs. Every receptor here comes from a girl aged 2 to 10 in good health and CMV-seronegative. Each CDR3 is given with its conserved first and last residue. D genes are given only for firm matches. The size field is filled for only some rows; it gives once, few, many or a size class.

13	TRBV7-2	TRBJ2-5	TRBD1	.	CASSLGTGETQYF	TGTGCCAGCAGCTTAGGGACAGGGGAGACCCAGTACTTC
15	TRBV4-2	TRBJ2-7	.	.	CASSQDWDTDYEQYF	TGTGCCAGCAGCCAAGATTGGGACACCGACTACGAGCAGTACTTC
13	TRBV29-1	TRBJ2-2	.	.	CSADSLNTGELFF	TGCAGCGCCGACAGCCTGAACACCGGGGAGCTGTTTTTT
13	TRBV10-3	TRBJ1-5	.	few	CAIGRERSQPQHF	TGTGCCATCGGGCGGGAAAGGAGTCAGCCCCAGCATTTT
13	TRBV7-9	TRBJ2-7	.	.	CASSPSPTREQYF	TGTGCCAGCAGCCCTTCCCCCACTCGTGAGCAGTACTTC
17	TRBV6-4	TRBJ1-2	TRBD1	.	CASSHRDRGIDNYGYTF	TGTGCCAGCAGTCACCGGGACAGGGGGATCGACAACTATGGCTACACCTTC
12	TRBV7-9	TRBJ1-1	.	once	CASSLGTDEAFF	TGTGCCAGCAGCTTAGGCACAGATGAAGCTTTCTTT
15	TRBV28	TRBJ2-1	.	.	CASSLGAWSYNEQFF	TGTGCCAGCAGTTTGGGGGCTTGGTCCTACAATGAGCAGTTCTTC
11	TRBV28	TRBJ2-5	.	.	CASSLEETQYF	TGTGCCAGCAGCCTTGAAGAGACCCAGTACTTC
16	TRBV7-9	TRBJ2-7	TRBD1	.	CASSSATGGVSYEQYF	TGTGCCAGCAGCTCGGCGACAGGGGGCGTCTCCTACGAGCAGTACTTC
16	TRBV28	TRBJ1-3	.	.	CASSLTTAHSGNTIYF	TGTGCCAGCAGTTTAACGACAGCTCACTCTGGAAACACCATATATTTT
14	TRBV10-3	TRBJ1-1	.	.	CASTGGATNTEAFF	TGTGCCAGTACGGGGGGAGCAACGAACACTGAAGCTTTCTTT
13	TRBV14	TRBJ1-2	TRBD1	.	CASSPRDSYGYTF	TGTGCCAGCAGCCCCCGGGACAGCTATGGCTACACCTTC
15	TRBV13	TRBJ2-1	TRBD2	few	CASSTSGRAINEQFF	TGTGCCAGCAGTACTAGCGGGAGGGCCATAAATGAGCAGTTCTTC
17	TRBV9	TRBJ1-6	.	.	CASSVDWRSYVNSPLHF	TGTGCCAGCAGCGTAGATTGGCGGAGCTACGTTAATTCACCCCTCCACTTT
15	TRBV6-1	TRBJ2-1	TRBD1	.	CASSEAGTGGWEQFF	TGTGCCAGCAGTGAAGCTGGAACAGGGGGGTGGGAGCAGTTCTTC
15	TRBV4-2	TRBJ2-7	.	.	CASSLNPTATYEQYF	TGTGCCAGCAGTCTAAACCCGACAGCTACCTACGAGCAGTACTTC